This TCR beta chain was profiled in a study of radiotherapy plus CTLA-4 blockade in lung cancer. The method was immunoSEQ multiplex PCR; TCRdb's version includes in-frame clones alone and lacks a portion of them. Of around 110,000 clones detected, more than 65% appear once; the ten largest clones hold 2.5% to 3.5%. Sample: peripheral blood, taken from a patient treated with radiotherapy plus ipilimumab. The sequence was collected from a human donor with non-small cell lung cancer that progressed on radiotherapy plus ipilimumab. Some clones in this sample may be carry-over from other donors' samples.

DNA of the CDR3: TGCGCCAGCAGCCAAGATCACTTGGCAGGTGGATATGGCTACACCTTC. Translated, it gives CASSQDHLAGGYGYTF. V is TRBV4-3 and J is TRBJ1-2; no definite D call. Looked up from germline, CDR1 is LGHNA and CDR2 is YSLEER. V lost 0 bases to trimming and J lost 5 bases, with 16 bases between them. The CDR3 consists of 16 residues.